This section outlines one T cell receptor beta chain sequence together with its context. This record comes from a study of blood T cells in healthy people across ages. The ends lost 0 bases at V and 6 bases at J; junction bases unmatched: 8. Germline V CDR1 and CDR2: LGHDT, YNNKEL (reference sequence). CDR3 length equals 17 residues. Sample-barcoded 5' priming and a J-beta primer mix drove a second PCR of about 6 to 11 cycles. TCRdb itself ran the 5' RACE reads through MiXCR, one entry per CDR3 protein. In the table there are 720,000 or so distinct CDR3 sequences, 40% to 45% of which are singletons. The rearrangement links TRBV3-1 to TRBJ2-1; 10 bases are a match to TRBD2. The sample was blood. The source is an older man in good health. This CDR3 is CASSQDIGTSDRNEQFF. In nucleotides, the CDR3 is TGTGCCAGCAGCCAAGATATAGGGACTAGCGACCGCAATGAGCAGTTCTTC.